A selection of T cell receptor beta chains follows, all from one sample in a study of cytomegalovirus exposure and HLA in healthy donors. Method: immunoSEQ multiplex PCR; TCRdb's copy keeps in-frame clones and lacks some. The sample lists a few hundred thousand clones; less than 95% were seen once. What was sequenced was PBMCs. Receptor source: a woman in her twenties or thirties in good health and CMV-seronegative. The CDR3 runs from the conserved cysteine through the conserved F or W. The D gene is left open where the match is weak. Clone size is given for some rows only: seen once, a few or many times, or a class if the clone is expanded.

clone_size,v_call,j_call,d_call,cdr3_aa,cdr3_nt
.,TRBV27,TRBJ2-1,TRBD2,CASRPSGSYNEQFF,TGTGCCAGCAGACCTAGCGGGTCTTACAATGAGCAGTTCTTC
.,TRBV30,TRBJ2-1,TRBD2,CAWSGRLAGGHTSYNEQFF,TGTGCCTGGAGCGGGAGACTAGCGGGAGGTCATACCTCCTACAATGAGCAGTTCTTC
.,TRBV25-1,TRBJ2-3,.,CASTDVTDTQYF,TGTGCCAGCACGGACGTCACAGATACGCAGTATTTT
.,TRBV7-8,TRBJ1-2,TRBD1,CASSTGQGDYGYTF,TGTGCCAGCAGCACCGGACAGGGGGACTATGGCTACACCTTC
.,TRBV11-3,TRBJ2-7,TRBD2,CASSPGTSGHYEQYF,TGTGCCAGCAGCCCCGGGACTAGCGGTCACTACGAGCAGTACTTC
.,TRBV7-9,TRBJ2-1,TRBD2,CASTTFSGPYNEQFF,TGTGCCAGCACCACCTTTAGCGGGCCCTACAATGAGCAGTTCTTC
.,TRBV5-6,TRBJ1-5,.,CASSLLDSNQPQHF,TGTGCCAGCAGCTTGTTGGACAGTAATCAGCCCCAGCATTTT
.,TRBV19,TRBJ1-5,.,CASSIVGGRDQPQHF,TGTGCCAGTAGTATTGTTGGGGGCCGGGATCAGCCCCAGCATTTT
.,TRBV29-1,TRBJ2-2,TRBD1,CSVDYRGTGELFF,TGCAGCGTCGACTACAGGGGCACCGGGGAGCTGTTTTTT
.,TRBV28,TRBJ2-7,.,CASRGGHHYEQYF,TGTGCCAGCAGGGGGGGACACCACTACGAGCAGTACTTC
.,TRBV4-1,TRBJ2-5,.,CASSQKYGAEETQYF,TGCGCCAGCAGCCAAAAATATGGGGCTGAAGAGACCCAGTACTTC
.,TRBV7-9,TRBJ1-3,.,CASSPPRDGDYHGNTIYF,TGTGCCAGCAGCCCCCCCCGGGACGGCGACTACCATGGAAACACCATATATTTT
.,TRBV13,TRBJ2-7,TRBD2,CASSLTSSASYEQYF,TGTGCCAGCAGCTTGACTAGCTCTGCCTCCTACGAGCAGTACTTC
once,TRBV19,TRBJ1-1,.,CASSIVTTEAFF,TGTGCCAGTAGTATAGTAACCACTGAAGCTTTCTTT
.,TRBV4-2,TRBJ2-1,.,CASSHAVGARGYNEQFF,TGTGCCAGCAGCCATGCGGTGGGGGCGAGGGGTTACAATGAGCAGTTCTTC
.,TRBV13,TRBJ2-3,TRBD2,CASSWGTSGTYTDTQYF,TGTGCCAGCAGCTGGGGGACTAGCGGGACCTACACAGATACGCAGTATTTT
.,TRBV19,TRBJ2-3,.,CASSIKLPDTQYF,TGTGCCAGTAGTATAAAGCTGCCAGATACGCAGTATTTT
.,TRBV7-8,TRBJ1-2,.,CASSSGRDYGYTF,TGTGCCAGCAGCTCTGGACGGGATTATGGCTACACCTTC
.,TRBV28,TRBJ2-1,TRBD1,CASSPTRGQGHNEQFF,TGTGCCAGCAGCCCGACTAGGGGACAGGGTCACAATGAGCAGTTCTTC
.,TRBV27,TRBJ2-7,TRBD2,CASSSGTTVYEQYF,TGCGCCAGCAGTTCCGGGACTACTGTGTACGAGCAGTACTTC
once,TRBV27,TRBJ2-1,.,CASSSRLHYNEQFF,TGTGCCAGCAGTTCCCGACTACACTACAATGAGCAGTTCTTC
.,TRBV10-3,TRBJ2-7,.,CAIGGRDEYF,TGTGCCATCGGCGGACGCGACGAGTACTTC
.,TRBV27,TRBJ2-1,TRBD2,CASSLTGLAVLNEQFF,TGTGCCAGCAGCCTAACCGGACTAGCGGTTCTCAATGAGCAGTTCTTC
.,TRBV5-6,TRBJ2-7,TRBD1,CASTMYGTGSSYEQYF,TGTGCCAGCACTATGTATGGGACAGGGTCATCCTACGAGCAGTACTTC
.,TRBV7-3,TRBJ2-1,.,CASSAGTARFNEQFF,TGTGCCAGCAGCGCCGGGACTGCCCGATTCAATGAGCAGTTCTTC
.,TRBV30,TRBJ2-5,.,CAWSLPGIFGSGETQYF,TGTGCCTGGAGTCTCCCGGGAATATTCGGCTCGGGGGAGACCCAGTACTTC
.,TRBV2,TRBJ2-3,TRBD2,CASSGLAGLSTDTQYF,TGTGCCAGCAGTGGGTTAGCGGGCCTTAGCACAGATACGCAGTATTTT
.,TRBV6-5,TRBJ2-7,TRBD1,CASRHPGQGSYEQYF,TGTGCCAGCAGACACCCGGGACAGGGCTCCTACGAGCAGTACTTC
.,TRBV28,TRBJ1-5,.,CASSSRGNQPQHF,TGTGCCAGCAGTTCGCGGGGCAATCAGCCCCAGCATTTT
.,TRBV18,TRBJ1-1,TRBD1,CASSHKTGAEAFF,TGTGCCAGCTCACACAAAACAGGGGCTGAAGCTTTCTTT
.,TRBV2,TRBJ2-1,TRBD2,CASSQWLQREEDNEQFF,TGTGCCAGCAGTCAGTGGCTTCAGCGGGAGGAGGACAATGAGCAGTTCTTC
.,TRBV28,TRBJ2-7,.,CASSSYNYEQYF,TGTGCCAGCAGTAGCTATAACTACGAGCAGTACTTC
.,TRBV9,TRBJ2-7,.,CASSVGAQASYEQYF,TGTGCCAGCAGCGTAGGCGCGCAAGCCTCCTACGAGCAGTACTTC
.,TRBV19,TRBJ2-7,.,CASSSGASEQYF,TGTGCCAGTAGTTCGGGAGCCTCCGAGCAGTACTTC
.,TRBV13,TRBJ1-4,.,CASSSGQRGGEKLFF,TGTGCCAGCAGCTCTGGTCAGCGGGGCGGTGAAAAACTGTTTTTT